The T cell receptor (beta chain) described here comes from a study of cytomegalovirus exposure and HLA in healthy donors (dated by TCRdb to 2015 to 2018). Background for the entire study: According to a later analysis, the 120 validation repertoires were produced on the same platform as the 666 repertoires of the first cohort. The study aimed to test whether cataloging public T cell receptors could reveal signatures of past pathogen exposure. Along with the 666-subject first cohort, a separate validation cohort of some 130 different subjects was used. The study combined high-throughput TCR immunosequencing, statistical association of individual TCRs with disease status, and machine learning to predict cytomegalovirus infection status. General conclusions and limits of the study: The authors suggested that the approach could potentially be generalized to other disease states and immunological phenotypes. The validation cohort had no HLA typing available for a later analysis, so co-occurrence within that cohort was assessed over all 130 or so repertoires. In the study, 150 to 200 TCR beta chains were listed as associated with cytomegalovirus. Cytomegalovirus status was reported to be diagnosed by the classifier with high specificity and sensitivity in both the original and validation cohorts. Three of the identified cytomegalovirus-associated TCR beta chains were confirmed in vitro to be specific for cytomegalovirus antigens. While some public TCRs were present in many individuals, most TCR sequences turned up only very rarely across donors. A later analysis found that TCRs clustered in the first cohort also tended to co-occur in the 120 validation repertoires, with more than 90% of cluster scores above 0.

Separate from the approximately 700-subject first cohort, the validation cohort of 120 subjects was the group to which the donors belonged. A word on this clone: The specificity of this receptor is unknown. No per-base quality is available; no much larger clone lies one base away.

V was cut back by 1 base and J by 2 bases, leaving a gap of 7 bases between them. As encoded in the germline V gene, CDR1 is LGHNT while CDR2 is FRNRAP. Counted from cysteine to phenylalanine, this CDR3 has 14 amino acids. The sequence is cut down to CDR3 DNA, 42 bases in frame from base 1. Libraries were constructed by the immunoSEQ multiplex PCR assay. On the authors' methods: A statistical classification framework was developed to diagnose cytomegalovirus status using the catalog of TCR beta chain sequences. The table comes from immuneACCESS by way of TCRdb, which keeps in-frame sequences with V and J called. Part of the clones is missing from these tables; in studies checked, under half for an unresolved V gene and the rest for unknown reasons. D and trimming were read from the DNA, whereas the V and J calls and clone size are those reported in that table. Across this sample there are 120,000 or so clones, with around 85% seen only once. The top ten clones comprise approximately 4.5% of the sample.

Recombination linked TRBV12-5 to TRBJ2-3; confidence is insufficient to name the D gene. This clonotype was sampled from a man between 18 and 35 years old in good health and CMV-seropositive. The specimen was PBMCs. The DNA reads as follows: TGTGCTAGTGGTTTGGACAGAACCACAGATACGCAGTATTTT. The encoded protein is CASGLDRTTDTQYF. With all but the CDR3 taken from the reference TRBV12-5 and TRBJ2-3 genes, the full variable domain is: DARVTQTPRHKVTEMGQEVTMRCQPILGHNTVFWYRQTMMQGLELLAYFRNRAPLDDSGMPKDRFSAEMPDATLATLKIQPSEPRDSAVYFCASGLDRTTDTQYFGPGTRLTVL.